This T cell receptor beta chain emerged from a study of blood T cell repertoires in COVID-19. At the level of the study: Whether acute or convalescent, the COVID-19 samples came from the United States, Italy and Spain. In each case, the material was cDNA or gDNA derived from T cells, B-cell-depleted T cells, or PBMCs.

Repertoires were generated with immunoSEQ multiplex PCR, while TCRdb's copy carries only in-frame clones and drops some. The top ten clones hold around 2.9% of a sample with roughly 81,000 clones, about 85% of them seen once. Germline loops: CDR1 DFQATT, CDR2 SNEGSKA (reference sequence). V trimming: 3 bases; J trimming: 2 bases; junction bases outside the gene matches: 3. The CDR3 runs to 14 residues. The chain recombines TRBV20-1 with TRBJ2-3, with 9 nucleotides matching TRBD2. The source of this sequence is a woman older than 75 with COVID-19, enrolled during active disease. The sequencing sample was made of peripheral blood. The DNA of the CDR3 is TGCAGTGCTAGTCTAGCGGGAAACACAGATACGCAGTATTTT. This gives the protein CSASLAGNTDTQYF.